The present T cell receptor beta chain was sequenced within a study of T cell responses to AZD1222 COVID-19 vaccine. Clones were sequenced by immunoSEQ multiplex PCR, and TCRdb holds only the in-frame ones, with some missing. Among some 170,000 clones listed, more than 85% were seen once. The V end was cut by 4 bases, the J end by 3 bases, with 13 bases between. Germline V gene sequence: CDR1 ENHRY, CDR2 SYGVKD. CDR3 length equals 14 residues. Comment on this clone: The antigen remains unidentified.

Study-wide findings and caveats: Baseline serology detected seropositivity in only six AZD1222 recipients. The sample set comprised mostly white British donors with more females, and clonal diversity was possibly underestimated. Elevations in Spike-specific TCR breadth and depth followed administration of two AZD1222 doses. Unmutated variant regions are reportedly the target of nearly half of TCRs that are spike-specific.

The rearrangement links TRBV10-3 to TRBJ2-7; D is unclear. The receptor's source is an adult who received the AZD1222 COVID-19 vaccine. The source was peripheral blood, collected 28 days after the second AZD1222 dose. CDR3 loop: CAISVAPTGYEQYF. In nucleotides, the CDR3 is TGTGCCATCAGTGTCGCGCCGACCGGCTACGAGCAGTACTTC.